This TCR beta chain is from a study of blood T cell repertoires in COVID-19. Authors' processing steps: By means of reference gene primer amplification, nucleated cell counts were estimated. TCRdb's table, derived via immunoSEQ multiplex PCR, lists solely in-frame clones and lacks some. The D gene and trimming were derived from the DNA, and the V and J assignments and clone size from that table. Of around 130,000 clones listed, 80% to 90% are singletons. Germline assignment: CDR1 SGHDT and CDR2 YYEEEE. The ends were cut back, 4 bases at V and 1 base at J, with 8 bases in the middle. The CDR3 has 13 residues. Two negative PCRs, clearance, or symptom resolution were required of recovered Cohort 3 donors.

Material: PBMCs or T cells enriched from blood (not recorded which). The rearrangement joins TRBV5-6 to TRBJ1-2; possibly TRBD1 for D (5 bases). The receptor was derived from a woman aged 50 to 65 who had recovered from COVID-19. The CDR3 region is CASSPGLNYGYTF. The CDR3 nucleotides read TGTGCCAGCAGCCCGGGACTTAACTATGGCTACACCTTC.